Listed below are T cell receptor beta chains from one sample, sequenced in a study of blood T cell repertoires in COVID-19. Data came from immunoSEQ multiplex PCR; TCRdb stores just in-frame clones and leaves some out. Altogether over 45,000 clones are present, about four fifths being singletons, with the ten largest covering 25% to 35%. Sequenced sample: peripheral blood. The receptors were sampled from an elderly woman with active or convalescent COVID-19. Each CDR3 is given with its conserved first and last residue. The D gene is left open where the match is weak. Not every row has a clone size; where given, it reads once, few, many or a size class.

v_call,clone_size,j_call,d_call,cdr3_length,cdr3_nt,cdr3_aa
TRBV6-1,-,TRBJ2-7,TRBD1,13,TGTGCCAGCAGTTCCGGAACAGGGGTCGAGCAGTACTTC,CASSSGTGVEQYF
TRBV10-3,-,TRBJ1-1,-,14,TGTGCCATCAGGTCACAGGGCTCCGGCACTGAAGCTTTCTTT,CAIRSQGSGTEAFF
TRBV5-1,-,TRBJ2-7,-,15,TGCGCCAGCAGCTTGGCCGCGGATTACTTCTACGAGCAGTACTTC,CASSLAADYFYEQYF
TRBV6-2/TRBV6-3,few,TRBJ2-7,-,13,TGTGCCAGCAGTCGACACGACACCTACGAGCAGTACTTC,CASSRHDTYEQYF
TRBV6-2/TRBV6-3,-,TRBJ2-7,-,13,TGTGCCAGCAGTAACGGACACTCCTACGAGCAGTACTTC,CASSNGHSYEQYF
TRBV7-3,-,TRBJ1-3,-,15,TGTGCCAGCAGCTCCATGGCAGGGGCTGGAAACACCATATATTTT,CASSSMAGAGNTIYF
TRBV4-3,-,TRBJ1-2,-,18,TGCGCCAGCAGCCAAGAGTCGGCAGGGGCCTCATCAAGAGCTGGCTACACCTTC,CASSQESAGASSRAGYTF
TRBV6-5,few,TRBJ1-1,TRBD1,13,TGTGCCAGCAACGGAGGGGGCCCCACTGAAGCTTTCTTT,CASNGGGPTEAFF
TRBV19,-,TRBJ1-5,-,14,TGTGCCAGTAGTCAAGGGGTCGTGGGTCAGCCCCAGCATTTT,CASSQGVVGQPQHF
TRBV12-5,once,TRBJ1-4,-,14,TGTGCTAGTGGTCCCGACACTCCTAATGAAAAACTGTTTTTT,CASGPDTPNEKLFF
TRBV6-2/TRBV6-3,-,TRBJ1-5,TRBD1,16,TGTGCCAGCAGTTCTCTCCAGGGGGGCGGCAATCAGCCCCAGCATTTT,CASSSLQGGGNQPQHF
TRBV25-1,-,TRBJ1-2,-,12,TGTGCCAGCCAGGGTACCAACTATGGCTACACCTTC,CASQGTNYGYTF
TRBV28,-,TRBJ1-3,-,14,TGTGCCAGCAGTCCATCCGGCTCTGGAAACACCATATATTTT,CASSPSGSGNTIYF
TRBV7-2,-,TRBJ2-7,TRBD2,15,TGTGCCAGCAGCTTAAGTGGAGGGACTAGCGACGAGCAGTACTTC,CASSLSGGTSDEQYF
TRBV5-4,-,TRBJ2-7,-,13,TGTGCCAGCAGCCAGACAACCCCCTACGAGCAGTACTTC,CASSQTTPYEQYF
TRBV6-1,-,TRBJ2-7,-,15,TGTGCCAGCAGTGATAATGTGGTCAGCTCCTACGAGCAGTACTTC,CASSDNVVSSYEQYF
TRBV28,-,TRBJ2-6,-,15,TGTGCCAGCAGTTCTCCTCTTTCTGGGGCCAACGTCCTGACTTTC,CASSSPLSGANVLTF
TRBV14,-,TRBJ1-2,-,14,TGTGCCAGCAGCCAATCTATGTCCGGGGATGGCTACACCTTC,CASSQSMSGDGYTF
TRBV19,-,TRBJ1-1,-,12,TGTGCCAGTCTATCGGGAGGGCGCGAAGCTTTCTTT,CASLSGGREAFF
TRBV9,-,TRBJ2-1,TRBD2,15,TGTGCCAGCAGCGTAGGACTAGCGGGGGAGGGTGAGCAGTTCTTC,CASSVGLAGEGEQFF
TRBV7-3,-,TRBJ2-1,-,14,TGTGCCAGCAGCTTAGGTCCAGCCTACAATGAGCAGTTCTTC,CASSLGPAYNEQFF
TRBV28,few,TRBJ2-7,TRBD1,14,TGTGCCAGCACCGGTCCCCAGGGGGCTTACGAGCAGTACTTC,CASTGPQGAYEQYF
TRBV18,-,TRBJ2-7,TRBD1,13,TGTGCCAGCTCACAGACAGGGGGCCGGGAGCAGTACTTC,CASSQTGGREQYF
TRBV6-2/TRBV6-3,-,TRBJ1-5,TRBD1,14,TGTGCCAGCAGTCAACAGGGGACTAGCCAGCCCCAGCATTTT,CASSQQGTSQPQHF
TRBV7-9,few,TRBJ1-6,-,14,TGTGCCAGCAGTCCAACCCAGTCGACAGGCAGACTCCACTTT,CASSPTQSTGRLHF
TRBV18,-,TRBJ2-6,-,18,TGTGCCAGCTCACCTCCGGGACAAAAAGTCTCTGGGGCCAACGTCCTGACTTTC,CASSPPGQKVSGANVLTF
TRBV28,-,TRBJ1-5,-,14,TGTGCCAGCAGTTTAACCAGGGGCAATCAGCCCCAGCATTTT,CASSLTRGNQPQHF
TRBV6-5,-,TRBJ2-3,-,16,TGTGCCAGCAGTTACTCGGGCGGGTCTAGCACAGATACGCAGTATTTT,CASSYSGGSSTDTQYF
TRBV27,few,TRBJ1-6,TRBD1,16,TGTGCCAGCAGTTTATCGTTGACAGGGCTAACTTCACCCCTCCACTTT,CASSLSLTGLTSPLHF
TRBV7-9,once,TRBJ2-5,-,14,TGTGCCAGCAGCTTAGGGGCAGGCATGGAGACCCAGTACTTC,CASSLGAGMETQYF
TRBV4-3,-,TRBJ1-2,-,15,TGCGCCAGCAGCCAAGATGCCAGGGGCTCGTATGGCTACACCTTC,CASSQDARGSYGYTF
TRBV15,-,TRBJ1-1,-,15,TGTGCCACCAGCAGGGAGACAGGAGTGGGCACTGAAGCTTTCTTT,CATSRETGVGTEAFF
TRBV19,-,TRBJ1-5,-,15,TGTGCCAGTAGTATGGAGGGATATAGCAATCAGCCCCAGCATTTT,CASSMEGYSNQPQHF
TRBV6-1,-,TRBJ2-2,-,12,TGTGCCAGCAGTGAATATAGCGGGGAGCTGTTTTTT,CASSEYSGELFF
TRBV7-2,-,TRBJ2-3,-,14,TGTGCCAGCAGCTTCTATTCTAGCACAGATACGCAGTATTTT,CASSFYSSTDTQYF
TRBV24-1,-,TRBJ1-2,-,11,TGTGCCACCAGCGGGTCCTATGGCTACACCTTC,CATSGSYGYTF
TRBV12-3/TRBV12-4,-,TRBJ1-2,-,12,TGTGCCAGCACCCCGTTAGGGGGTGGCTACACCTTC,CASTPLGGGYTF
TRBV9,hyperexpanded,TRBJ2-7,TRBD2,15,TGTGCCAGCAGCGGGTCCGGGACTAGCGACAACGAGCAGTACTTC,CASSGSGTSDNEQYF
TRBV12-3/TRBV12-4,-,TRBJ1-2,-,13,TGTGCCAGCAGTTTAGAACAGAAATATGGCTACACCTTC,CASSLEQKYGYTF
TRBV5-6,-,TRBJ1-5,-,15,TGTGCCAGCAGCTTGCTCAGTTATAGCAATCAGCCCCAGCATTTT,CASSLLSYSNQPQHF
TRBV4-2,-,TRBJ1-1,-,15,TGTGCCAGCAGCCAAGATCTGGCGGGGAACACTGAAGCTTTCTTT,CASSQDLAGNTEAFF
TRBV6-5,-,TRBJ1-6,-,15,TGTGCCAGCAGACTCTCCTTGGAGGTTAATTCACCCCTCCACTTT,CASRLSLEVNSPLHF
TRBV29-1,-,TRBJ1-2,TRBD1,14,TGCAGCGCGGGACAGGGGCATTCTAACTATGGCTACACCTTC,CSAGQGHSNYGYTF
TRBV6-6,-,TRBJ2-1,TRBD1,13,TGTGCCAGCAGCAATCAGGGGGCTAATGAGCAGTTCTTC,CASSNQGANEQFF
TRBV11-1,few,TRBJ2-6,TRBD1,19,TGTGCCAGCAGCTTAGCTCCGGGACAGACATCTAGTGGGGCCAACGTCCTGACTTTC,CASSLAPGQTSSGANVLTF
TRBV2,-,TRBJ2-1,TRBD1,12,TGTGCCCAGAGGGGGCTAAATAATGAGCAGTTCTTC,CAQRGLNNEQFF
TRBV10-3,-,TRBJ2-1,TRBD1,19,TGTGCCATCAGTGAGTCGACCGTAGGGGGCCCCCTCTCCTACAATGAGCAGTTCTTC,CAISESTVGGPLSYNEQFF
TRBV5-5,-,TRBJ1-1,TRBD1,14,TGTGCCAGCATTAGACAGGGGGCGACCCCCGAAGCTTTCTTT,CASIRQGATPEAFF
TRBV27,-,TRBJ1-5,-,13,TGTGCCAGCAGTCCCGGGTGGGATCAGCCCCAGCATTTT,CASSPGWDQPQHF
TRBV29-1,once,TRBJ2-7,TRBD2,16,TGCAGCGTTGTCGGTTTGATTAGCGGGGGGTCCTACGAGCAGTACTTC,CSVVGLISGGSYEQYF
TRBV19,-,TRBJ1-4,-,15,TGTGCCAGTAGTATGGGGCCGGGCGCTAATGAAAAACTGTTTTTT,CASSMGPGANEKLFF
TRBV10-2,once,TRBJ1-5,TRBD1,14,TGCGCCAGCGACGAGGGGGCAGGCAATCAGCCCCAGCATTTT,CASDEGAGNQPQHF
TRBV27,-,TRBJ1-2,-,13,TGTGCCAGCAGTTTAGGCCCCCGCTATGGCTACACCTTC,CASSLGPRYGYTF
TRBV27,-,TRBJ2-3,-,17,TGTGCCAGCAGTACGACACCTCACGCTTACCCCACAGATACGCAGTATTTT,CASSTTPHAYPTDTQYF